This T cell receptor beta chain derives from a study of OX40 agonist ivuxolimab in advanced cancers. Study at large: Patients were treated with ivuxolimab, an agonistic anti-OX40 (CD134) antibody.

Study findings and constraints: People who partly responded at 0.1-3.0 mg/kg had some of the least clonal expansion seen. No antigen was identified for the clonally expanded peripheral T cells. Dose levels from 0.1 to 3.0 mg/kg saw CD4+ and CD8+ blood T cells expand clonally by week 6.

In germline, CDR1 is LNHNV, CDR2 YYDKDF (reference sequence). The trim removed 5 bases at V and 3 bases at J, leaving 4 bases unmatched. The CDR3 loop spans 14 amino acids. Comment on this clone: Its antigen is still unknown.

Using immunoSEQ multiplex PCR, the repertoire was profiled, and TCRdb retains in-frame clones only, with some absent. The repertoire consists of about 74,000 clones, with about four fifths occurring once and the leading ten covering less than 2.5%. The sequenced sample was CD4+ or CD8+ T cells sorted from blood, obtained in a trial of the OX40 agonist ivuxolimab. This clonotype was sampled from an adult with an advanced solid tumor such as melanoma, head and neck, liver or kidney cancer. This rearrangement joins TRBV15 to TRBJ2-1; 7 bases map to TRBD2. The CDR3: CATSGGGDYNEQFF. For the CDR3, the DNA is TGTGCCACCAGCGGCGGGGGTGACTACAATGAGCAGTTCTTC.